The next 26 T cell receptor beta chains were all read from a single sample in a study of CD8 T cells in ankylosing spondylitis. One entry per CDR3 protein, called by TCRdb with MiXCR from the 5' RACE reads. Seen here are about 400,000 distinct CDR3 sequences, approximately 22% observed once, and the top ten hold over 10%. Input material: blood, either unsorted or a sorted T cell fraction (not recorded which). The receptors shown here come from a male donor with ankylosing spondylitis or in good health (not recorded which).

This clonotype has a handful of counts. The chain has TRBV7-2 and TRBJ2-3; D is perhaps TRBD2 (6 bases). The germline V gene has CDR1 SGHTA and CDR2 FQGNSA. The CDR3 extends over 14 amino acids. With 0 bases removed from V and 4 bases from J, the gap between germline ends came to 8 bases. The CDR3 DNA is TGTGCCAGCAGCTTAGCCTGGGGGGCAGATACGCAGTATTTT. Protein sequence: CASSLAWGADTQYF.

This chain links TRBV7-9 with TRBJ2-1; D is possibly TRBD2 (5 bases). Trimming cost V 6 bases and J 10 bases, with 10 bases left between them. This CDR3 is built from 11 residues. The germline gives CDR1 SEHNR, CDR2 FQNEAQ (reference sequence). CDR3 residues: CASSSWREQFF. In nucleotides, the CDR3 is TGTGCCAGCAGTTCTTGGAGGGAGCAGTTCTTC.

The sample holds a few counts of this clonotype. V is TRBV29-1 and J is TRBJ2-3, with TRBD1 matching 8 bases. Trimming cost V 8 bases and J 0 bases; bases outside gene matches: 16. This CDR3 contains 17 residues. Germline CDR1 SQVTM, CDR2 ANQGSEA. The CDR3 region has the DNA TGCAGCATCTACGGACAGGGTTTTTACGGGAGCACAGATACGCAGTATTTT. Its protein product is CSIYGQGFYGSTDTQYF.

This clonotype was seen a few times. J is TRBJ2-7 and V is TRBV11-2; TRBD2 is a possible D gene (6 bases). V gave up 7 bases and J gave up 0 bases, with 19 bases separating them. There are 16 residues in the CDR3. Per the germline V gene, CDR1 is SGHAT and CDR2 is FQNNGV. The CDR3 sequence is CASTTSLQGGSYEQYF. DNA for the CDR3: TGTGCCAGCACGACCTCGTTGCAGGGAGGCTCCTACGAGCAGTACTTC.

The sample holds a few counts of this clonotype. CDR3 coding DNA: TGTGCCAGCAGAGCGCCAAACCAAGAGACCCAGTACTTC. Translated: CASRAPNQETQYF. The chain recombines TRBV6-1 with TRBJ2-5; D is unclear. The CDR3 is made up of 13 amino acids. Trimming cost V 6 bases and J 0 bases, with 8 bases left between them. CDR1 is MNHNS, CDR2 SASEGT, per germline.

This clonotype has just a few counts. The rearrangement uses TRBV20-1 and TRBJ2-3, with 11 bases identical to TRBD1. V was pared by 5 bases and J by 3 bases, with 4 bases of the junction left unmatched. Germline CDR1 is DFQATT and CDR2 is SNEGSKA (reference sequence). This CDR3 has 14 amino acids. For the CDR3, the DNA is TGCAGTGCTGAGCGGGACAGGGGGACAGATACGCAGTATTTT. Protein product: CSAERDRGTDTQYF.

The gene calls are TRBV12-3 or TRBV12-4 and TRBJ2-5, with 7 bases lining up with TRBD1. V trimming: 7 bases; J trimming: 1 base; junction bases outside the gene matches: 6. This CDR3 has 14 amino acids. Written as DNA, the CDR3 is TGTGCCAGCACTCTGGGACAGATCCAAGAGACCCAGTACTTC. Translation: CASTLGQIQETQYF.

The count of this clonotype is one. The CDR3 loop is CASSPEPSTDTQYF. The CDR3 DNA reads TGTGCCAGCAGCCCGGAACCTTCCACAGATACGCAGTATTTT. V is TRBV12-3 or TRBV12-4 and J is TRBJ2-3; D is ambiguous. CDR3 size: 14 residues. With 6 bases removed from V and 2 bases from J, the gap between germline ends came to 12 bases.

This clonotype was detected only a few times. This sequence joins TRBV28 and TRBJ2-1, with D tentatively TRBD1 (5 bases). The germline V and J ends were trimmed by 5 bases and 0 bases, with 11 bases remaining between them. This CDR3 has 15 amino acids. Per the germline V gene, CDR1 is MDHEN and CDR2 is SYDVKM. The CDR3 DNA is TGTGCCAGCAGTCTCGACAGTCTCTCCTACAATGAGCAGTTCTTC. This encodes CASSLDSLSYNEQFF.

This clonotype was seen a handful of times. This chain joins TRBV10-3 and TRBJ2-7; D gene uncertain. The germline V gene encodes CDR1 ENHRY and CDR2 SYGVKD. The CDR3 has 14 amino acids. V dropped 3 bases and J dropped 5 bases, with 14 bases sitting between them. CDR3 residues: CAISDRPMSDEQYF. In DNA form, the CDR3 reads TGTGCCATCAGTGATCGCCCCATGAGTGACGAGCAGTACTTC.

The V gene is TRBV9, the J gene TRBJ2-2, with 8 bases identical to TRBD2. Trimming at V came to 2 bases and at J to 7 bases, leaving 4 bases not matched to a gene. This CDR3 is built from 14 residues. Looked up from germline, CDR1 is SGDLS and CDR2 is YYNGEE. CDR3 sequence (DNA): TGTGCCAGCAGCGTCGGGGGGGCGGACGGGGAGCTGTTTTTT. Translated: CASSVGGADGELFF.

This clonotype was counted a single time. The chain couples TRBV7-6 to TRBJ2-1; 7 bases fit TRBD1. The CDR3 is 15 amino acids. Germline CDR1 reads SGHVS; CDR2 reads FNYEAQ. With 5 bases clipped from V and 0 bases from J, the junction kept 4 bases outside the gene matches. CDR3 in DNA: TGTGCCAGCAGCGTAGACAGGGACTCCTACAATGAGCAGTTCTTC. Translating it yields CASSVDRDSYNEQFF.

The genes are TRBV11-2 and TRBJ2-5; D assignment may be TRBD1 or TRBD2 (5 bases each). The CDR3 sequence is 17 residues long. Germline assignment: CDR1 SGHAT and CDR2 FQNNGV. Deletions cut 2 bases from V and 1 base from J, with 17 bases between. The CDR3 sequence: CASSLTPRGPTQETQYF. DNA for the CDR3: TGTGCCAGCAGCTTAACCCCTAGGGGACCGACCCAAGAGACCCAGTACTTC.

This clonotype was detected once. The chain links TRBV3-1 to TRBJ1-1, with 8 bases that match TRBD1. This CDR3 has 15 amino acids. V was clipped by 3 bases and J by 4 bases; unmatched bases: 7. Per germline, CDR1 LGHDT and CDR2 YNNKEL (reference sequence). The CDR3 bases are TGTGCCAGCAGCCAGCCGACAGGGGAGAGCACTGAAGCTTTCTTT. Translation gives CASSQPTGESTEAFF.

This clonotype has more than one count but fewer than ten. The genes are TRBV4-2 and TRBJ2-3; D unclear. Per the germline V gene, CDR1 is LGHNA and CDR2 is YNFKEQ. This CDR3 spans 14 amino acids. The V end lost 4 bases, the J end lost 4 bases, and 12 bases lay between the germline ends. The CDR3 region has the DNA TGTGCCAGCAGCCCTATCTCTTCCGCAGATACGCAGTATTTT. Translating gives CASSPISSADTQYF.

In its sample, this clonotype was seen a few times. V gene TRBV7-9 combines with J gene TRBJ2-7; 7 bases match TRBD2. This CDR3 contains 13 residues. V lost 2 bases, J lost 3 bases, and 1 base stayed unmatched. CDR1 is SEHNR, CDR2 FQNEAQ, per germline (reference sequence). The CDR3: CASSLREGYEQYF. CDR3 nucleotide sequence: TGTGCCAGCAGCTTAAGGGAGGGCTACGAGCAGTACTTC.

The table lists this clonotype with a few counts. This chain uses TRBV2 with TRBJ2-1; D may match TRBD1 or TRBD2 (6 bases each). The CDR3 contains 16 residues. Germline V CDR1 and CDR2: SNHLY, FYNNEI. V dropped 7 bases and J dropped 0 bases, with 16 bases sitting between them. The CDR3 loop is CASMGAGPSSYNEQFF. The CDR3 DNA follows: TGTGCCAGCATGGGGGCGGGACCCTCCTCCTACAATGAGCAGTTCTTC.

Here the CDR3 reads CSAITVGITEAFF. In DNA form, the CDR3 reads TGCAGTGCGATCACCGTGGGAATTACTGAAGCTTTCTTT. The chain couples TRBV20-1 to TRBJ1-1, with D uncertain. The CDR3 is 13 residues long. CDR1 DFQATT and CDR2 SNEGSKA come from the germline V gene (reference sequence). V lost 6 bases and J 5 bases, leaving 16 bases between the germline ends.

The V and J genes are TRBV7-2 and TRBJ2-1, with 7 bases aligning to TRBD2. The V and J ends lost 1 base and 6 bases, in that order; junction bases with no gene match: 9. The CDR3 totals 16 residues. Per the germline V gene, CDR1 is SGHTA and CDR2 is FQGNSA. CDR3 sequence: CASSLEGLDVGNEQFF. The CDR3 DNA reads as TGTGCCAGCAGCTTAGAAGGACTAGACGTGGGCAATGAGCAGTTCTTC.

This clonotype was seen a handful of times. The chain joins TRBV5-1 to TRBJ2-5; TRBD2 matches 8 bases. The junction had 5 bases not matched to a gene; V was cut back by 4 bases and J by 3 bases. Germline V gene data show CDR1 as SGHRS and CDR2 as YFSETQ. The CDR3 extends over 14 amino acids. The CDR3 DNA sequence: TGCGCCAGCAGCGATAGCGGGGACGAAGAGACCCAGTACTTC. Translation: CASSDSGDEETQYF. Full variable domain (missing parts from reference TRBV5-1 and TRBJ2-5): KAGVTQTPRYLIKTRGQQVTLSCSPISGHRSVSWYQQTPGQGLQFLFEYFSETQRNKGNFPGRFSGRQFSNSRSEMNVSTLELGDSALYLCASSDSGDEETQYFGPGTRLLVL.

V and J are TRBV10-3 and TRBJ1-2; D perhaps matches TRBD1 (5 bases). In germline, CDR1 is ENHRY, CDR2 SYGVKD. Trimming took off 3 bases at V and 8 bases at J, with 13 bases between the two ends. The CDR3 spans 13 residues. The CDR3 sequence is CAISDGSGQGYTF. In DNA, the CDR3 is TGTGCCATCAGTGACGGGTCAGGGCAAGGCTACACCTTC.

The genes are TRBV27 and TRBJ2-7; TRBD2 might be the D (5 bases). Germline V gene data show CDR1 as MNHEY and CDR2 as SMNVEV (reference sequence). This CDR3 has 14 residues. The germline V and J ends were trimmed by 9 bases and 4 bases, with 19 bases remaining between them. The CDR3 sequence is CASSEVPLGYEQYF. The CDR3 coding sequence is TGTGCCAGTTCGGAGGTCCCGCTCGGATACGAGCAGTACTTC.

This clonotype was seen more than once but under ten times. The chain is built from TRBV28 and TRBJ2-7, with 7 bases fitting TRBD1. The germline V gene has CDR1 MDHEN and CDR2 SYDVKM. After removal of 7 bases from V and 2 bases from J, the junction contained 8 bases not matched to a gene. This CDR3 spans 14 amino acids. CDR3 coding DNA: TGTGCCAGCACCGGACAGGACCAAACCTACGAGCAGTACTTC. Its translation is CASTGQDQTYEQYF.

The chain couples TRBV11-2 to TRBJ2-2; D is unresolved. The CDR3 is 16 residues long. The ends were cut back, 3 bases at V and 6 bases at J, with 17 bases in the middle. Per the germline V gene, CDR1 is SGHAT and CDR2 is FQNNGV. CDR3 bases: TGTGCCAGCAGCTTGTTAGGCGGTGGGTTGGCCGGGGAGCTGTTTTTT. This codes for CASSLLGGGLAGELFF.

V is TRBV7-9 and J is TRBJ2-1, with unresolved D. Germline V gives CDR1 SEHNR, CDR2 FQNEAQ (reference sequence). V was cut by 4 bases and J by 0 bases, with 7 bases left in between. This CDR3 comprises 14 residues. As DNA, the CDR3 is TGTGCCAGCAGCTGGAAAAGCTCCTACAATGAGCAGTTCTTC. It translates to CASSWKSSYNEQFF.

This chain joins TRBV18 and TRBJ1-1; D gene unclear. With 5 bases removed from V and 7 bases from J, the gap between germline ends came to 14 bases. The CDR3 spans 13 residues. Looked up from germline, CDR1 is KGHSH and CDR2 is LQKENI. The CDR3 sequence: CASSGLGSDEAFF. For the CDR3, the DNA is TGTGCCAGCTCAGGTCTCGGATCGGATGAAGCTTTCTTT.